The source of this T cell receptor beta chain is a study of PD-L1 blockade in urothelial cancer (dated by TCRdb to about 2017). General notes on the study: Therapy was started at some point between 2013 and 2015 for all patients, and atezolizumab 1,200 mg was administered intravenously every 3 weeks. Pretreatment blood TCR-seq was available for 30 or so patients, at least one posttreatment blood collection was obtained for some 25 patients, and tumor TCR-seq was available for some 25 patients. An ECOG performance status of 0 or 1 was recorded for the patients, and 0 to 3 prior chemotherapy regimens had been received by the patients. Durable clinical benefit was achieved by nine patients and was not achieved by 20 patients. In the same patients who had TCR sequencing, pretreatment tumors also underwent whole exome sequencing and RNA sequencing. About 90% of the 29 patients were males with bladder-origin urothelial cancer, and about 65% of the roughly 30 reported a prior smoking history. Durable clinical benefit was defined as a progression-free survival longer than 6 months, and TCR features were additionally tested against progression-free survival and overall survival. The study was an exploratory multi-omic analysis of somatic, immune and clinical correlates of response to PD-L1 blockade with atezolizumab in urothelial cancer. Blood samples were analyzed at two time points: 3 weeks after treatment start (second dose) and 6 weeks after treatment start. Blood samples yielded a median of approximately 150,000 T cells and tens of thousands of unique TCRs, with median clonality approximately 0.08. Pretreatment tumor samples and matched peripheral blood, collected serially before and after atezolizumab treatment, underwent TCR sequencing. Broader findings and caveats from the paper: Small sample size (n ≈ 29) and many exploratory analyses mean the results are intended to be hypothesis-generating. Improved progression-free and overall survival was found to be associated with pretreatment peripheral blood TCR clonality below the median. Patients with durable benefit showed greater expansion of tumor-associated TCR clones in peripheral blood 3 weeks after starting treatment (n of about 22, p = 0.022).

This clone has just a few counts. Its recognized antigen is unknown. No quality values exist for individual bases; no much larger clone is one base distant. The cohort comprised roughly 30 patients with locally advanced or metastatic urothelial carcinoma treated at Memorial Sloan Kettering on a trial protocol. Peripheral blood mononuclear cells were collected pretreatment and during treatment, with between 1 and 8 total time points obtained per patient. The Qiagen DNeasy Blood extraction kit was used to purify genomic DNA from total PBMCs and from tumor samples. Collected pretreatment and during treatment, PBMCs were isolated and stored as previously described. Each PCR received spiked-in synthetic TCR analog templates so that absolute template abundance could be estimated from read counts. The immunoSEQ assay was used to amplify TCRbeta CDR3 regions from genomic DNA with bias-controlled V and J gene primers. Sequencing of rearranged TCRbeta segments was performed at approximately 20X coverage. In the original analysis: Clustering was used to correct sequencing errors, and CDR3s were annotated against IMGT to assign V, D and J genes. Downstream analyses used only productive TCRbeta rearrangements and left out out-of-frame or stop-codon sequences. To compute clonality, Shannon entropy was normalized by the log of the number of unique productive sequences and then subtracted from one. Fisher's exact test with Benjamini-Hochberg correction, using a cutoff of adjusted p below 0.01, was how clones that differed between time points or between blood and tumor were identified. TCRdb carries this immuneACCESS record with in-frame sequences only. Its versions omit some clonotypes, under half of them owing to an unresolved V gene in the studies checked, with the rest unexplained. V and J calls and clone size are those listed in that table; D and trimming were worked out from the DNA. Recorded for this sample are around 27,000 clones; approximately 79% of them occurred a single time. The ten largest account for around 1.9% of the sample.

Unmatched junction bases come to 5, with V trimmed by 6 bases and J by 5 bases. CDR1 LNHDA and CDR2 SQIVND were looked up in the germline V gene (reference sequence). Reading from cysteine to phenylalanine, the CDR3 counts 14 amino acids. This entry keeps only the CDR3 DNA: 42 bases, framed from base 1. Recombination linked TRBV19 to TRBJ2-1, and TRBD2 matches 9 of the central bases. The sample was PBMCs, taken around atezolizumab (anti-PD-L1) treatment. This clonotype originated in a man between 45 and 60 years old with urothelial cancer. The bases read TGTGCCAGTAGGAACGCGGGGGGGCACAATGAGCAGTTCTTC. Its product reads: CASRNAGGHNEQFF. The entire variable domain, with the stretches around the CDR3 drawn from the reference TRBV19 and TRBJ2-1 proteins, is DGGITQSPKYLFRKEGQNVTLSCEQNLNHDAMYWYRQDPGQGLRLIYYSQIVNDFQKGDIAEGYSVSREKKESFPLTVTSAQKNPTAFYLCASRNAGGHNEQFFGPGTRLTVL.